A selection of T cell receptor beta chains follows, all from one sample in a study of cytomegalovirus exposure and HLA in healthy donors. The repertoire was sequenced with immunoSEQ multiplex PCR; TCRdb's copy has only in-frame clones and lacks some. The table records 150,000 to 200,000 clones, around 72% of them present only once. Source material: PBMCs. All receptors come from a woman between 35 and 50 years old in good health and CMV-seropositive. The conserved cysteine and the conserved F or W are not part of the CDR3 here. Each record gives: V gene, CDR3 length, J gene, CDR3 protein.

>TRBV5-1|16|TRBJ2-5
ASSLAEGASGVQETQY
>TRBV6-5|13|TRBJ2-5
ASKGRARHQETQY
>TRBV9|13|TRBJ2-3
ASSLLAASTDTQY
>TRBV7-2|12|TRBJ1-1
ASSADRANTEAF
>TRBV29-1|12|TRBJ2-1
SVLKGQPYNEQF
>TRBV27|9|TRBJ2-1
ASSFFGEQF
>TRBV29-1|8|TRBJ1-1
SATGTEAF
>TRBV6-5|12|TRBJ2-7
ASSYVGQIYEQY
>TRBV18|11|TRBJ1-1
AGSQGLNTEAF
>TRBV28|15|TRBJ2-1
ASSSHPGLAGAHEQF
>TRBV10-3|12|TRBJ1-2
AISEGTSFLGYT
>TRBV7-2|12|TRBJ1-6
ASSRGTEDSPLH
>TRBV2|12|TRBJ2-1
ASSGDSSYNEQF
>TRBV27|12|TRBJ1-6
ASREQGVNSPLH
>TRBV2|12|TRBJ1-1
ASSIRQGWTEAF
>TRBV11-2|14|TRBJ2-1
ASSLVGTSVYNEQF
>TRBV30|13|TRBJ2-1
ASDGRGVSINEQF
>TRBV29-1|12|TRBJ2-3
SVMTGGGRDTQY
>TRBV29-1|11|TRBJ2-5
SGREGEVETQY
>TRBV13|12|TRBJ1-1
ASTRPGLNTEAF